This T cell receptor beta chain was sequenced in a study of memory CD4+ T cells and cytomegalovirus serostatus. The sort gate was single viable CD3+CD4+CD8-CD45RO+ cells for memory CD4+ T cells. CDR3 size: 15 residues. V was shortened by 0 bases and J by 0 bases, with 11 bases between the two germline ends. Germline CDR1 GTSNPN, CDR2 SVGIG (reference sequence). The data were produced by immunoSEQ multiplex PCR, yet TCRdb's version contains in-frame clones alone and is incomplete. The sample includes some 52,000 clones, roughly 79% of them seen just once. The rearrangement joins TRBV30 to TRBJ1-2; D unclear. The sequence was obtained from an adult in good health and CMV-seronegative. The sequencing input was memory CD4+ T cells from blood. In DNA, the CDR3 is TGTGCCTGGAGTGTCGGGCAGGTCTCTAACTATGGCTACACCTTC. The encoded protein is CAWSVGQVSNYGYTF.